The clone carrying this T cell receptor (beta chain) was picked up a small number of times. Its specificity is unknown. The sample belongs to a study of response to subunit inactivated influenza vaccine. General study points: Each seasonal influenza vaccination recruits few new T cells, the authors suggested.

Trimming cost V 8 bases and J 3 bases, with 20 bases left between them. The CDR3 runs 15 residues. Germline lookup yields CDR1 MNHEY and CDR2 SMNVEV (reference sequence). TCRdb reanalysed the RT-PCR reads using MiXCR and keeps one entry per CDR3 protein. The data contain fewer than 650,000 distinct CDR3 sequences, over 10% of them seen just once; the ten biggest clones take up about an eighth. This sequence was found in a man aged 45-60 years who received an inactivated influenza vaccine. Sequencing used PBMCs from blood, obtained roughly 6 weeks after vaccination. The rearrangement uses TRBV27 and TRBJ2-7, with D possibly matching TRBD1 (6 bases). The CDR3 reads CASRAYFGTLYEQYF. The CDR3 DNA is TGTGCCAGCCGGGCCTATTTCGGGACACTCTACGAGCAGTACTTC.